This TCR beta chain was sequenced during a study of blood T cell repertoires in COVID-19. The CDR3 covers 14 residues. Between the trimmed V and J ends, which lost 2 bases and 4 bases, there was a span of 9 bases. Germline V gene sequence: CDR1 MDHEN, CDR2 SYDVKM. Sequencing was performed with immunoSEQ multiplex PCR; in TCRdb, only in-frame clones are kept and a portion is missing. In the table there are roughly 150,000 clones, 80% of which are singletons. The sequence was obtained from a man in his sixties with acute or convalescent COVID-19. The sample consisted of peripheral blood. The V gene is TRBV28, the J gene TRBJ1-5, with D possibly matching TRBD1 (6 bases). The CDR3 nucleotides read TGTGCCAGCAGTTTAGGACAGTTTAATCAGCCCCAGCATTTT. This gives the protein CASSLGQFNQPQHF.